The 6 T cell receptor beta chains listed next were all sequenced from one sample in a study of cytomegalovirus exposure and HLA in healthy donors. Both 60 Vbeta primers and 13 Jbeta primers went into the PCR. Generated by immunoSEQ multiplex PCR, the TCRdb table keeps only in-frame clones and is missing some. The sample has 100,000 to 150,000 clones; about 8% are singletons. The sample consisted of PBMCs. Receptor source: a woman in her thirties or forties in good health and CMV-seropositive.

This clone turned up a few times. The chain joins TRBV30 to TRBJ1-2; D unresolved. The germline V and J ends were trimmed by 0 bases and 11 bases, with 13 bases remaining between them. Germline CDR1 and CDR2: GTSNPN and SVGIG (reference sequence). The CDR3 sequence is 12 residues long. CDR3 DNA sequence: TGTGCCTGGAGTGTTGGTTCGGGTTGGTACACCTTC. It is translated as CAWSVGSGWYTF.

The DNA of the CDR3 is TGTGCCAGCAGCTTATTGCGGGGGGGACACAATGAGCAGTTCTTC. Translating it yields CASSLLRGGHNEQFF. The V gene is TRBV11-2, the J gene TRBJ2-1, with 9 bases aligning to TRBD2. The trim removed 2 bases at V and 5 bases at J, leaving 4 bases unmatched. Germline V gene sequence: CDR1 SGHAT, CDR2 FQNNGV. This CDR3 region has 15 residues.

This clone was observed a handful of times. This rearrangement joins TRBV5-1 to TRBJ1-2; the D is unclear. The germline V gene has CDR1 SGHRS and CDR2 YFSETQ. V was trimmed by 0 bases and J by 2 bases, leaving 5 bases between them. The length of the CDR3 is 13 residues. The CDR3 spells CASSLDSNYGYTF. DNA of the CDR3: TGCGCCAGCAGCTTGGACAGCAACTATGGCTACACCTTC. The entire variable domain, with the rest obtained from reference TRBV5-1 and TRBJ1-2, is as follows: KAGVTQTPRYLIKTRGQQVTLSCSPISGHRSVSWYQQTPGQGLQFLFEYFSETQRNKGNFPGRFSGRQFSNSRSEMNVSTLELGDSALYLCASSLDSNYGYTFGSGTRLTVV.

The chain uses TRBV21-1 and TRBJ1-2; the table gives TRBD1 as D, unverified against the DNA. TRBV21-1 corresponds to a pseudogene. The CDR3 loop spans 14 amino acids. CDR3 bases: TGTGCCAGCAGCAAGTCACAGACTAACTATGGCTACACCTTC. It encodes CASSKSQTNYGYTF.

This clone was counted between two and nine times. This rearrangement joins TRBV30 to TRBJ2-1, with 7 bases that match TRBD1. Looked up from germline, CDR1 is GTSNPN and CDR2 is SVGIG (reference sequence). The CDR3 has 18 amino acids. V shed 5 bases and J 2 bases; nucleotides not matched to a gene: 18. The CDR3 protein is CAWAELGTVNGPYNEQFF. The CDR3 DNA follows: TGTGCCTGGGCTGAATTGGGGACAGTTAACGGACCCTACAATGAGCAGTTCTTC.

The V gene is TRBV29-1, the J gene TRBJ1-1; the D gene is possibly TRBD1 (5 bases). Germline V gene data show CDR1 as SQVTM and CDR2 as ANQGSEA. This CDR3 region has 12 residues. The V end was cut by 4 bases, the J end by 6 bases, with 12 bases between. DNA of the CDR3: TGCAGCGTTGTGGGGGGAGGGCCTGAAGCTTTCTTT. The encoded protein is CSVVGGGPEAFF.